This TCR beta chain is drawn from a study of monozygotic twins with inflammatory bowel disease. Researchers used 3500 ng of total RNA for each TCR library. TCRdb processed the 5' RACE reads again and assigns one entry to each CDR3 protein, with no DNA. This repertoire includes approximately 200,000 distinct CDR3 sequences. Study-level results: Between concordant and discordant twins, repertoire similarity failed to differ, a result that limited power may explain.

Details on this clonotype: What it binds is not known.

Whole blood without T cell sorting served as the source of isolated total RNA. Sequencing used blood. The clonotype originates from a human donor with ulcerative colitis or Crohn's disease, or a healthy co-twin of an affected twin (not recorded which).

CDR3: CASSLEPNEQFF. J is TRBJ2-1 and V is TRBV5-4. Germline CDR1 reads SGHNT; CDR2 reads YYREEE (reference sequence). CDR3 length equals 12 residues.